This T cell receptor beta chain is drawn from a study of neurological immune-mediated disorders. Broader study findings: Expanded clones shared no CDR3 amino acid sequences across subjects, suggesting private repertoires in all groups. The level of TCR clonal expansion was highest in patients with HTLV-1-associated myelopathy and lowest in multiple sclerosis, where it fell below the level seen in healthy controls.

At least ten counts were recorded for this clonotype. The target antigen is unknown. 5'RACE employing 10-nucleotide random UMIs yielded the cDNA. Whenever a sequencing run was performed, it yielded over 170 million TCR-beta sequences from 15-18 subjects. TCRdb redid the calling of the 5' RACE reads with MiXCR, one entry per CDR3 protein. The repertoire consists of roughly 100,000 distinct CDR3 sequences, with 10% to 13% occurring once and the leading ten covering about 3%. The time point: longitudinal time-point 3. This CDR3 spans 16 amino acids. Losses at the gene ends were 4 bases for V and 2 bases for J; bases not matched to a gene: 6. From germline, CDR1 is LNHNV and CDR2 YYDKDF (reference sequence).

The chain has TRBV15 and TRBJ2-2, with 8 bases that match TRBD1. The specimen sequenced was PBMCs. The clonotype originates from a female donor with HTLV-1-associated myelopathy (HAM/TSP). The CDR3 protein is CATSTRQGTNTGELFF. The CDR3 nucleotides read TGTGCCACCAGCACCCGACAGGGGACCAACACCGGGGAGCTGTTTTTT.